This TCR beta chain was captured by sequencing in a study of blood T cell repertoires in COVID-19. Across the whole study: Some COVID-19 samples were acute and others convalescent; all came from the United States, Italy and Spain. The cDNA or gDNA used as material had been derived from T cells, B-cell-depleted T cells, or PBMCs.

The protocol was immunoSEQ multiplex PCR, while the TCRdb copy is restricted to in-frame clones and leaves out a portion. The sample comprises about 30,000 clones, about 86% of which are singletons, and roughly 24% rests with the top ten. Germline trimming cut 5 bases from V and 10 bases from J; bases unmatched to any gene: 8. The length of the CDR3 is 15 residues. Germline lookup yields CDR1 MNHEY and CDR2 SVGAGI. Sequencing was done on a sample of peripheral blood. The receptor was isolated from a human donor with active COVID-19. The donor label of this sample is uncertain. V gene TRBV6-5 combines with J gene TRBJ1-6; TRBD1 matches 10 bases. In nucleotides, the CDR3 is TGTGCCAGCAGTCGGACAGGGGGAGAAGGGTCACCCCTCCACTTT. It encodes CASSRTGGEGSPLHF.